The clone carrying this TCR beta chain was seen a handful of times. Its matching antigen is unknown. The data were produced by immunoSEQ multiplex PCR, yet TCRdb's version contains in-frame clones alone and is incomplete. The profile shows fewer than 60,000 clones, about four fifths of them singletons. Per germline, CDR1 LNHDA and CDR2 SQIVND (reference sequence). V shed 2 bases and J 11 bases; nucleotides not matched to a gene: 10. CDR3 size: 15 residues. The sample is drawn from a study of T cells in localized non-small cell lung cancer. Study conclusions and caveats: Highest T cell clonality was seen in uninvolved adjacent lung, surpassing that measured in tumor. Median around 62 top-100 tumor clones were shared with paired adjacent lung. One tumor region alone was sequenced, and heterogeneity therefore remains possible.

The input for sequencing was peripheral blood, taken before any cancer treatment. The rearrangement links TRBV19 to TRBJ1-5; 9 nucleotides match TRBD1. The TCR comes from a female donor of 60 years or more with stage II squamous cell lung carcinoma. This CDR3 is CASSIRGTGPSAQHF. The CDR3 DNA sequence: TGTGCCAGTAGTATAAGGGGGACAGGGCCGTCAGCCCAGCATTTT.